These 14 T cell receptor beta chains originate from one sample sequenced in a study of shared clonotypes between healthy human individuals. Produced via immunoSEQ multiplex PCR; TCRdb's table is partial and in-frame only. Of around 1,100,000 clones in the sample, 70% to 80% were seen once. Specimen: memory CD4+ T cells from PBMCs. Documented subset: CD45RA-negative fraction. These receptors came from a man aged 18 to 35 in good health. Some clones in this sample may be carry-over from other donors' samples.

The rearrangement joins TRBV2 to TRBJ2-3; TRBD2 matches 8 bases. The J segment lost 3 bases and the V segment lost 6 bases, leaving 14 bases of the junction unmatched. Germline V gives CDR1 SNHLY, CDR2 FYNNEI. The CDR3 has 17 residues. The CDR3: CASRQGAGVRDTDTQYF. CDR3 coding DNA: TGTGCCAGCAGACAAGGAGCGGGAGTCCGGGATACAGATACGCAGTATTTT.

This clone was counted a few times. Germline and junction disagree at one end, which may indicate a read error. This sequence joins TRBV2 and TRBJ2-4; TRBD1 is a possible D gene (6 bases). There are 12 residues in the CDR3. CDR1 SNHLY and CDR2 FYNNEI come from the germline V gene. CDR3 sequence: CASSEEGQKANF. The CDR3 DNA reads TGTGCCAGCAGTGAAGAGGGACAAAAGGCGAACTTC. Combining the CDR3 with reference TRBV2 and TRBJ2-4 gives the whole variable domain EPEVTQTPSHQVTQMGQEVILRCVPISNHLYFYWYRQILGQKVEFLVSFYNNEISEKSEIFDDQFSVERPDGSNFTLKIRSTKLEDSAMYFCASSEEGQKANFGAGTRLSVL.

This clone was counted a few times. The chain has TRBV10-2 and TRBJ2-5; D gene ambiguous. The germline CDR1 and CDR2 sequences are WSHSY and SAAADI. The CDR3 runs to 12 residues. Trimming took 6 bases from V and 0 from J, leaving 5 bases between them. As DNA, the CDR3 is TGCGCCAGCAGCGAGAACCAAGAGACCCAGTACTTC. Its protein product is CASSENQETQYF.

This chain links TRBV5-1 with TRBJ2-2, with 8 nucleotides matching TRBD1. This CDR3 is 17 amino acids long. The V and J ends lost 4 bases and 4 bases, in that order; junction bases with no gene match: 12. CDR1 is SGHRS, CDR2 YFSETQ, per germline. The CDR3 nucleotides read TGCGCCAGCAGCCCCTCGGCGGGACAGGCTGGCACCGGGGAGCTGTTTTTT. Amino acid sequence: CASSPSAGQAGTGELFF.

This clone has a handful of counts. The V and J genes are TRBV19 and TRBJ2-1; the match to TRBD2 covers 11 bases. The germline V gene encodes CDR1 LNHDA and CDR2 SQIVND (reference sequence). V shed 4 bases, J shed 9 bases, and the junction held 11 bases outside the gene matches. This CDR3 is 16 amino acids long. CDR3 nucleotide sequence: TGTGCCAGTAGTACCGGAGGGCTAGCGGGAGGCGGTGAGCAGTTCTTC. It translates to CASSTGGLAGGGEQFF.

The chain couples TRBV28 to TRBJ2-7; D tentatively reads TRBD1 or TRBD2 (5 bases each). V was shortened by 6 bases and J by 0 bases, with 18 bases between the two germline ends. Germline V lookup: CDR1 MDHEN, CDR2 SYDVKM. The CDR3 runs 16 residues. CDR3 coding DNA: TGTGCCAGCAGAAGGGAGAGGGACCGGAGCTCCTACGAGCAGTACTTC. Translation: CASRRERDRSSYEQYF.

The CDR3 nucleotides read TGTGCCAGCAGTGAAGTCCCAGGGCTAGGAGAGACCCAGTACTTC. It encodes CASSEVPGLGETQYF. The chain carries TRBV6-1 and TRBJ2-5; a possible D gene is TRBD1 (5 bases). CDR1 MNHNS and CDR2 SASEGT come from the germline V gene. CDR3 size: 15 residues. V was trimmed by 1 base and J by 4 bases, leaving 13 bases between them.

The rearrangement joins TRBV30 to TRBJ1-6; tentative D call: TRBD1 (5 bases). From germline, CDR1 is GTSNPN and CDR2 SVGIG (reference sequence). The CDR3 has 13 residues. Trimming left V 2 bases short and J 7 bases short, with 9 bases between. The CDR3 sequence is CAWSLGGNSPLHF. The CDR3 region has the DNA TGTGCCTGGAGTTTGGGGGGAAATTCACCCCTCCACTTT.

The J gene is TRBJ2-2, the V gene TRBV4-3; either TRBD1 or TRBD2 may supply D (6 bases each). Germline V lookup: CDR1 LGHNA, CDR2 YSLEER. V lost 3 bases and J 4 bases, leaving 21 bases between the germline ends. The CDR3 runs 18 residues. The CDR3 is CASSHARGGGSSTGELFF. The CDR3 DNA sequence: TGCGCCAGCAGCCACGCCAGGGGAGGCGGGTCTTCCACCGGGGAGCTGTTTTTT.

The gene calls are TRBV7-8 and TRBJ1-4; 11 bases match TRBD1. The germline CDR1 and CDR2 sequences are SGHVS and FQNEAQ. CDR3 length: 14 residues. V dropped 1 base and J dropped 10; count of bases not matched to a gene: 2. The CDR3 loop is CASSLGGQGGKLFF. CDR3 coding DNA: TGTGCCAGCAGCTTAGGGGGACAGGGGGGAAAACTGTTTTTT.

The chain recombines TRBV7-9 with TRBJ2-3; the D gene is possibly TRBD1 (6 bases). Trimming pared 2 bases from V and 5 bases from J, leaving 14 bases between. CDR3 length: 15 residues. The germline V gene has CDR1 SEHNR and CDR2 FQNEAQ (reference sequence). DNA for the CDR3: TGTGCCAGCAGCTTAAAACAGGGAAGTAAAGATACGCAGTATTTT. Translating gives CASSLKQGSKDTQYF.

The chain carries TRBV5-1 and TRBJ2-6, with 8 nucleotides matching TRBD1. Germline lookup yields CDR1 SGHRS and CDR2 YFSETQ. The CDR3 is 17 residues long. V trimming: 4 bases; J trimming: 0 bases; junction bases outside the gene matches: 6. CDR3 residues: CASSPGQADSGANVLTF. CDR3 nucleotides: TGCGCCAGCAGCCCGGGACAGGCAGACTCTGGGGCCAACGTCCTGACTTTC.

The J gene is TRBJ2-7, the V gene TRBV28; maybe TRBD1 (5 bases). Germline V lookup: CDR1 MDHEN, CDR2 SYDVKM. The germline V and J ends were trimmed by 8 bases and 3 bases, with 17 bases remaining between them. This CDR3 is built from 14 residues. The CDR3 is CASDSRRQGYEQYF. In nucleotides, the CDR3 is TGTGCCAGCGACTCACGGCGTCAGGGCTACGAGCAGTACTTC. Drawing the rest from reference TRBV28 and TRBJ2-7, the complete variable domain is DVKVTQSSRYLVKRTGEKVFLECVQDMDHENMFWYRQDPGLGLRLIYFSYDVKMKEKGDIPEGYSVSREKKERFSLILESASTNQTSMYLCASDSRRQGYEQYFGPGTRLTVT.

At least ten counts were recorded for this clone. The chain recombines TRBV5-1 with TRBJ2-1, with 9 bases that match TRBD2. The length of the CDR3 is 16 residues. Germline V gives CDR1 SGHRS, CDR2 YFSETQ. Trimming took 0 bases from V and 8 from J; bases not matched to a gene: 9. Here the CDR3 reads CASSLVASGALDEQFF. The CDR3 DNA follows: TGCGCCAGCAGCTTGGTGGCTAGCGGGGCCCTTGATGAGCAGTTCTTC.